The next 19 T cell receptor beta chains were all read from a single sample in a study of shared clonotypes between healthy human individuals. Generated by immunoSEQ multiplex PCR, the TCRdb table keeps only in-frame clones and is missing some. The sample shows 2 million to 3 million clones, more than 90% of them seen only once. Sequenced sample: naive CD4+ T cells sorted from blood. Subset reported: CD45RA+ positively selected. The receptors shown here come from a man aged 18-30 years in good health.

The CDR3 is CASSLGIGAGQQPQETQYF. DNA of the CDR3: TGTGCCAGCAGCTTAGGAATTGGGGCCGGACAGCAACCTCAAGAGACCCAGTACTTC. The chain recombines TRBV7-9 with TRBJ2-5; tentatively, D is TRBD1 (6 bases). The CDR3 covers 19 residues. CDR1 is SEHNR and CDR2 is FQNEAQ in the germline V gene (reference sequence). Trimming removed 1 base at V and 2 bases at J, with 23 bases between.

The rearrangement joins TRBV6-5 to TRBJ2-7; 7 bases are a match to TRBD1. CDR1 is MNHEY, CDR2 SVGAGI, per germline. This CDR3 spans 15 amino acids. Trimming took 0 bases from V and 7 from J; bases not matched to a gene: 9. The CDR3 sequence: CASSYSPTGLEEQYF. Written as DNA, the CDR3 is TGTGCCAGCAGTTACTCCCCGACAGGGTTGGAAGAGCAGTACTTC.

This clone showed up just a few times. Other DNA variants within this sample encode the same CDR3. The chain's CDR3 is CASRNSGANVLTF. Written as DNA, the CDR3 is TGTGCCAGCAGGAACTCTGGGGCCAACGTCCTGACTTTC. The V call is TRBV28, the J call TRBJ2-6; D is unclear. Trimming took 6 bases from V and 0 from J, leaving 3 bases between them. Germline V gene sequence: CDR1 MDHEN, CDR2 SYDVKM. The CDR3 is 13 residues long.

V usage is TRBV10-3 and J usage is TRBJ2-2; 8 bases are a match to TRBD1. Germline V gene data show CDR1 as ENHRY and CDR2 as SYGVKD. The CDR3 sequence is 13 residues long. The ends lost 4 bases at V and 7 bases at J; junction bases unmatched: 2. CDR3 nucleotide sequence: TGTGCCATCAGTGGACAGGGGTTCGGGGAGCTGTTTTTT. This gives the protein CAISGQGFGELFF.

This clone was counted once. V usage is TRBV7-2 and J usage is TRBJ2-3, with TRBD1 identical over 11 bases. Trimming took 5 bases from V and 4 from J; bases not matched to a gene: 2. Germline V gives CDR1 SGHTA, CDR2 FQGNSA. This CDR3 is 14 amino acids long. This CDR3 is CASSRDRGADTQYF. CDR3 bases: TGTGCCAGCAGCCGGGACAGGGGGGCAGATACGCAGTATTTT.

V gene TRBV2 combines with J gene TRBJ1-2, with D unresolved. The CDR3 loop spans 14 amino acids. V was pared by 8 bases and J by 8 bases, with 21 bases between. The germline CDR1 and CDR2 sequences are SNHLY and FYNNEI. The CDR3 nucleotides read TGTGCCAGCGGTTCGCAGGAGGGCCGGGAGGGCTACACCTTC. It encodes CASGSQEGREGYTF.

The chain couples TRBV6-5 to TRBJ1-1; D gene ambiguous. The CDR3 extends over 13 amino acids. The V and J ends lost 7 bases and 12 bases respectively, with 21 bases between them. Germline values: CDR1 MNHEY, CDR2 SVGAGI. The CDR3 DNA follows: TGTGCCAGCACCTCTCCGGGCCCCCCTTTGACTTTCTTT. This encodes CASTSPGPPLTFF.

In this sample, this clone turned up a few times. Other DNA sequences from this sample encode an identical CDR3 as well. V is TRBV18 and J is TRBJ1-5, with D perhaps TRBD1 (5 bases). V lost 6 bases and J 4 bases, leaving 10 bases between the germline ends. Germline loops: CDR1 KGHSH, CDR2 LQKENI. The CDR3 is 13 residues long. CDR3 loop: CASSPSGNQPQHF. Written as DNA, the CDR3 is TGTGCCAGCTCTCCCTCAGGGAATCAGCCCCAGCATTTT. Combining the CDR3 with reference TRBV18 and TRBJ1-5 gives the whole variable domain NAGVMQNPRHLVRRRGQEARLRCSPMKGHSHVYWYRQLPEEGLKFMVYLQKENIIDESGMPKERFSAEFPKEGPSILRIQQVVRGDSAAYFCASSPSGNQPQHFGDGTRLSIL.

The CDR3 bases are TGCGCCAGCAGCCAAAAATTCGGAACAGGGGCACCCAGCACAGATACGCAGTATTTT. It encodes CASSQKFGTGAPSTDTQYF. This sequence joins TRBV4-3 and TRBJ2-3; 7 bases line up with TRBD1. The CDR3 consists of 19 residues. CDR1 LGHNA and CDR2 YSLEER come from the germline V gene. V trimming: 2 bases; J trimming: 0 bases; junction bases outside the gene matches: 14.

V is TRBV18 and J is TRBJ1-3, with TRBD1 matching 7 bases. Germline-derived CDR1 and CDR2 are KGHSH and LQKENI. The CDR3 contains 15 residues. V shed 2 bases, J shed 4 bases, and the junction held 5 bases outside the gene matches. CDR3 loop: CASSPETGYGNTIYF. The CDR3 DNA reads TGTGCCAGCTCACCAGAGACAGGGTACGGAAACACCATATATTTT. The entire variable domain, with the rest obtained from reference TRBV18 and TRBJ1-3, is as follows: NAGVMQNPRHLVRRRGQEARLRCSPMKGHSHVYWYRQLPEEGLKFMVYLQKENIIDESGMPKERFSAEFPKEGPSILRIQQVVRGDSAAYFCASSPETGYGNTIYFGEGSWLTVV.

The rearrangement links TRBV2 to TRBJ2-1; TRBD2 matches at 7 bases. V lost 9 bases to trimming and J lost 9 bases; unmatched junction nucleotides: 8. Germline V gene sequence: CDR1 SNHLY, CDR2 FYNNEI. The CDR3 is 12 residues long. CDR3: CASRLGGGEQFF. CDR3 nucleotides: TGTGCCAGTCGACTGGGGGGGGGTGAGCAGTTCTTC.

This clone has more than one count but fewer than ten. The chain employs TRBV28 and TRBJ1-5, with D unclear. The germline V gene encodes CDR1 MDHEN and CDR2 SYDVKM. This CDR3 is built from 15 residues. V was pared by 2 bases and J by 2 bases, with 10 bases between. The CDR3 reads CASSLASPGNQPQHF. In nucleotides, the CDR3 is TGTGCCAGCAGTTTAGCTTCCCCCGGCAATCAGCCCCAGCATTTT.

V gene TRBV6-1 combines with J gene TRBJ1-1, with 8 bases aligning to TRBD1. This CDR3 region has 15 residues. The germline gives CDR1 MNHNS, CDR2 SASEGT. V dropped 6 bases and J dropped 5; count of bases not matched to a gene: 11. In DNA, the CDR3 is TGTGCCAGCAGCCACCAAGGTGACAGGGGTACTGAAGCTTTCTTT. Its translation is CASSHQGDRGTEAFF.

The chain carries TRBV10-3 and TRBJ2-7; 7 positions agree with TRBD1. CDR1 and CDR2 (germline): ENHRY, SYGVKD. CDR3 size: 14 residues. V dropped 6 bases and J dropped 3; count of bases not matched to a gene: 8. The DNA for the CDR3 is TGTGCCATCAGGAGGGGGCCCCAGAGCTACGAGCAGTACTTC. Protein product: CAIRRGPQSYEQYF.

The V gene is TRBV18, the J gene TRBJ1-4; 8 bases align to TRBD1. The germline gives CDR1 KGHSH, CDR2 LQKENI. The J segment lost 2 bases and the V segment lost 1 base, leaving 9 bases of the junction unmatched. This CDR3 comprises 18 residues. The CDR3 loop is CASSPQTSWTGTNEKLFF. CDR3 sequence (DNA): TGTGCCAGCTCACCACAGACTAGTTGGACAGGGACTAATGAAAAACTGTTTTTT.

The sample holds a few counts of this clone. CDR3 loop: CASSPGTVGQPQHF. The CDR3 DNA reads as TGCGCCAGCAGCCCGGGGACAGTCGGTCAGCCCCAGCATTTT. V usage is TRBV5-1 and J usage is TRBJ1-5; 7 bases map to TRBD1. CDR3 length equals 14 residues. CDR1 SGHRS and CDR2 YFSETQ come from the germline V gene. The trim removed 4 bases at V and 6 bases at J, leaving 7 bases unmatched.

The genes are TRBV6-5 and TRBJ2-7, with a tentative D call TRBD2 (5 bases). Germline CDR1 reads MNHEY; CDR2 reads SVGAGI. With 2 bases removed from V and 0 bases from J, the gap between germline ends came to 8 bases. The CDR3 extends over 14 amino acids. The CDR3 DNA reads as TGTGCCAGCAGTTACCGGGGATTCTCCTACGAGCAGTACTTC. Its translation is CASSYRGFSYEQYF.

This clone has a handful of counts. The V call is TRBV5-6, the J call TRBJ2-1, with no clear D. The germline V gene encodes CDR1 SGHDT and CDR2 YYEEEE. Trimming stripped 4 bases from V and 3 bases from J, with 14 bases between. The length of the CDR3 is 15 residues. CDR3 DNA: TGTGCCAGCAGCCTCCGAGGCTATGGCTACAATGAGCAGTTCTTC. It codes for CASSLRGYGYNEQFF.

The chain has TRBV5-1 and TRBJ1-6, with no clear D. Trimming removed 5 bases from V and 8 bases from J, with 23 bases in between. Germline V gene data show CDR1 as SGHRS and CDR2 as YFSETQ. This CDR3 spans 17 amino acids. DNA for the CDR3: TGCGCCAGCAGTCTTGATCCTCCTCACGTGTCCGATTCACCCCTCCACTTT. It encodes CASSLDPPHVSDSPLHF.